This T cell receptor (beta chain) was obtained from a study of T cell responses to AZD1222 COVID-19 vaccine. Broader study findings: Repertoires were obtained solely post-peak T cell response.

V trimming: 5 bases; J trimming: 9 bases; junction bases outside the gene matches: 4. CDR1 and CDR2 (germline): MNHEY, SMNVEV (reference sequence). The CDR3 has 14 amino acids. This clone was picked up a small number of times. The antigen remains unidentified. Libraries were prepared by immunoSEQ multiplex PCR; TCRdb keeps only in-frame clonotypes and omits some of them. The profile shows 100,000 to 150,000 clones, around 86% of them singletons. Material: peripheral blood, obtained on day 0 of AZD1222 vaccination. The source is an adult in good health. This sequence joins TRBV27 and TRBJ1-6, with TRBD1 matching 10 bases. The DNA for the CDR3 is TGTGCCAGCAGTGGAGGACAGGGGGGTTCACCCCTCCACTTT. Its translation: CASSGGQGGSPLHF.